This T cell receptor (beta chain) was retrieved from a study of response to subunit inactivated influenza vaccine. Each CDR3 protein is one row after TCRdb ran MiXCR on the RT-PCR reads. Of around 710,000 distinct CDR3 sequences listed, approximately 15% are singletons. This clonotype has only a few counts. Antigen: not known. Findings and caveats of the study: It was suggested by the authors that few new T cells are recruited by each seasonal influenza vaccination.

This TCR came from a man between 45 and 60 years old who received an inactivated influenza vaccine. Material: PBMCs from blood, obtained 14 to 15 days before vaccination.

Here the CDR3 reads CASSVAGEQFF. As DNA, the CDR3 is TGTGCCAGCAGCGTGGCGGGGGAGCAGTTCTTC. J is TRBJ2-1 and V is TRBV5-6, with a possible D match to TRBD2 (6 bases). CDR1 is SGHDT and CDR2 is YYEEEE in the germline V gene. This CDR3 spans 11 amino acids. Trimming stripped 4 bases from V and 10 bases from J, with 9 bases between.